This entry features one TCR beta chain sequence. The antigen is unknown. These data belong to a study of ipilimumab plus nivolumab after autologous stem cell transplantation. Study information: Myeloma cases were transplant-naive high-risk or relapsed within 3 years post first autologous transplant.

CDR1 and CDR2 (germline): SGHNT, YENEEA. V gave up 2 bases and J gave up 3 bases, with 21 bases separating them. The CDR3 contains 18 residues. Study results and limitations: Authors suggest TCR repertoire, Treg phenotype and gut microbiota support further study.

Starting 14 to 28 days after autologous transplant, ipilimumab 1 mg/kg was given. Dosing: nivolumab 3 mg/kg IV, weeks 1, 4, 7, 10, then every two weeks to week 26. Profiling relied on immunoSEQ multiplex PCR, and the TCRdb table lists in-frame clones only, not all of them. The sample shows around 3,200 clones, roughly 80% of them seen only once. Specimen: PBMCs, collected in a trial of ipilimumab plus nivolumab as post-transplant consolidation. This rearrangement joins TRBV11-3 to TRBJ2-3; D may be TRBD2 (7 bases). The sequence was obtained from a male donor with multiple myeloma. The CDR3 DNA sequence: TGTGCCAGCAGCTTACCGTACCTCCCGGGGGGCTTAACAGATACGCAGTATTTT. Translation gives CASSLPYLPGGLTDTQYF. Variable domain in full (rest from reference TRBV11-3 and TRBJ2-3): EAGVVQSPRYKIIEKKQPVAFWCNPISGHNTLYWYLQNLGQGPELLIRYENEEAVDDSQLPKDRFSAERLKGVDSTLKIQPAELGDSAVYLCASSLPYLPGGLTDTQYFGPGTRLTVL.